Given below is one T cell receptor beta chain in context. This CDR3 is 13 amino acids long. Germline CDR1 reads SQVTM; CDR2 reads ANQGSEA. V lost 6 bases and J lost 8, with 16 bases in between. The protocol was immunoSEQ multiplex PCR, while the TCRdb copy is restricted to in-frame clones and leaves out a portion. The table records 60,000 to 80,000 clones, about 90% of them present only once. This specimen comes from a study of control samples from healthy donors and cancer patients. The specimen was blood. The sequence was collected from a woman aged 45-65 years in good health. The gene calls are TRBV29-1 and TRBJ1-4; no firm D call. Here the CDR3 reads CSVIATGREKLFF. In DNA, the CDR3 is TGCAGCGTCATAGCAACGGGGAGGGAAAAACTGTTTTTT. The full variable domain, its missing parts supplied by reference TRBV29-1 and TRBJ1-4, is SAVISQKPSRDICQRGTSLTIQCQVDSQVTMMFWYRQQPGQSLTLIATANQGSEATYESGFVIDKFPISRPNLTFSTLTVSNMSPEDSSIYLCSVIATGREKLFFGSGTQLSVL.